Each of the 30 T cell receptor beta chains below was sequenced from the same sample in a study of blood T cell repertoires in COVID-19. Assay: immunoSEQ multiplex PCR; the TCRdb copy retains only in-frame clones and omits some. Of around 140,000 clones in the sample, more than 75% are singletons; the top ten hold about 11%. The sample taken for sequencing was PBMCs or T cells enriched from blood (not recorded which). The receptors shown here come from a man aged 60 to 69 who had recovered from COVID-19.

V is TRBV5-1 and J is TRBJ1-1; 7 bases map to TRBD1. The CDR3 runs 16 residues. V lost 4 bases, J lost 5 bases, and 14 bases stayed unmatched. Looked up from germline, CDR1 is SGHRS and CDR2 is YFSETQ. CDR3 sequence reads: CASSPFQGTVLTEAFF. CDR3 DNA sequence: TGCGCCAGCAGCCCCTTCCAAGGGACAGTGTTGACTGAAGCTTTCTTT.

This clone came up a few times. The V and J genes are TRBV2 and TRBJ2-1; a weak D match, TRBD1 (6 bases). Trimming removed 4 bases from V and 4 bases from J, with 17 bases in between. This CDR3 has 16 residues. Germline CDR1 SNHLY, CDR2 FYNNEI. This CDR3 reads CASSAARGMEYNEQFF. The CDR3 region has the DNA TGTGCCAGCAGTGCCGCAAGGGGGATGGAGTACAATGAGCAGTTCTTC.

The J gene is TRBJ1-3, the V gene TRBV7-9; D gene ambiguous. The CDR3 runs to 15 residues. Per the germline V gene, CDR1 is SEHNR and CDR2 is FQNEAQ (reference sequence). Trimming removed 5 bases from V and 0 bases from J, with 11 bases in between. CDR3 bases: TGTGCCAGCAGCCGCGACTCGAGCTCTGGAAACACCATATATTTT. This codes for CASSRDSSSGNTIYF.

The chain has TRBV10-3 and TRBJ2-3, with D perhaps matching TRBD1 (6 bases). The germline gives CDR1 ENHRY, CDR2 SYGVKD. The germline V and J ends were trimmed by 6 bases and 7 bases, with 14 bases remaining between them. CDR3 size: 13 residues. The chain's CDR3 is CAISGTNPYTQYF. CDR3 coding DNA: TGTGCCATCAGCGGGACAAACCCATATACGCAGTATTTT.

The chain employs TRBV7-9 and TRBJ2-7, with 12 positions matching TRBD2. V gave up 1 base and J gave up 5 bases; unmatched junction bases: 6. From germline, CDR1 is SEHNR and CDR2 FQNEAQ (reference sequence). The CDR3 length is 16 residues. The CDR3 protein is CASSLGLAGVRHEQYF. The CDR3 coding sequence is TGTGCCAGCAGCTTAGGACTAGCGGGAGTCAGGCACGAGCAGTACTTC.

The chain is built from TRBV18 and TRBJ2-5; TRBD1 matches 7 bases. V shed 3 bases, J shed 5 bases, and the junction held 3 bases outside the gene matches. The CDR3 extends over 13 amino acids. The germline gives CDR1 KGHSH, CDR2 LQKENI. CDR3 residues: CASSPTGSETQYF. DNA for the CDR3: TGTGCCAGCTCACCGACAGGGTCGGAGACCCAGTACTTC.

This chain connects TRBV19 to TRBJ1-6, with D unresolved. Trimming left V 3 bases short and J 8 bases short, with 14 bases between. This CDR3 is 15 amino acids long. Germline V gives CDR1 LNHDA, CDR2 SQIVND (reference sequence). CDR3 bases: TGTGCCAGTAGTATGGGCGCGGGGATCGATTCACCCCTCCACTTT. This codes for CASSMGAGIDSPLHF. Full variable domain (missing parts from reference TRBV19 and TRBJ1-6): DGGITQSPKYLFRKEGQNVTLSCEQNLNHDAMYWYRQDPGQGLRLIYYSQIVNDFQKGDIAEGYSVSREKKESFPLTVTSAQKNPTAFYLCASSMGAGIDSPLHFGNGTRLTVT.

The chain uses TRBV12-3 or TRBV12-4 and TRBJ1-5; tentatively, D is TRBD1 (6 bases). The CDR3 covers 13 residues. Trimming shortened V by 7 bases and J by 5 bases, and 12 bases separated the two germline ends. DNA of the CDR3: TGTGCCAGCACCCTGACAGGAGATCAGCCCCAGCATTTT. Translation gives CASTLTGDQPQHF.

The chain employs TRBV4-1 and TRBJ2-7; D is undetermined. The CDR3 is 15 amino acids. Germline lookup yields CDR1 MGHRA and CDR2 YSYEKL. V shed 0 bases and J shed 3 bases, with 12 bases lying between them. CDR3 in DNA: TGCGCCAGCAGCCAAGACGACACCTTAGACTACGAGCAGTACTTC. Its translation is CASSQDDTLDYEQYF.

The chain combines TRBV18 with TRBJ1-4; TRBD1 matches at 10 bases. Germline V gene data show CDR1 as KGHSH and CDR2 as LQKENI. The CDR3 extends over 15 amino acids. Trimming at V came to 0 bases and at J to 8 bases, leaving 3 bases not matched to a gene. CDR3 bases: TGTGCCAGCTCACCACCGAGGGACAGGGGAGAAAAACTGTTTTTT. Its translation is CASSPPRDRGEKLFF.

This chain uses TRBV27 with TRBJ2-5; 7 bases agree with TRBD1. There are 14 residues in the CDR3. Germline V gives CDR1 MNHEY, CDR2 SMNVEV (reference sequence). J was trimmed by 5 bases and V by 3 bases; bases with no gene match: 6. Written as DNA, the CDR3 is TGTGCCAGCAGTTTCCTGGGACAGCGGGAGACCCAGTACTTC. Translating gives CASSFLGQRETQYF.

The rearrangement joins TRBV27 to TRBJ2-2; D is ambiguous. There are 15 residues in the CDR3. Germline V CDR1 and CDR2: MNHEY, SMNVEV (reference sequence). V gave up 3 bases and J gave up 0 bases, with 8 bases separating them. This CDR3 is CASSFRVSNTGELFF. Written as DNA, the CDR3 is TGTGCCAGCAGTTTTCGGGTCTCGAACACCGGGGAGCTGTTTTTT.

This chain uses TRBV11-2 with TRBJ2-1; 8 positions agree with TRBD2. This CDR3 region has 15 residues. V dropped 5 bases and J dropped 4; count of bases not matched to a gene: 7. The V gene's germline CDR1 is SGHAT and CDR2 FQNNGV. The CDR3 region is CASSRSLAGYNEQFF. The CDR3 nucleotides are TGTGCCAGCAGCCGCTCATTAGCGGGGTACAATGAGCAGTTCTTC.

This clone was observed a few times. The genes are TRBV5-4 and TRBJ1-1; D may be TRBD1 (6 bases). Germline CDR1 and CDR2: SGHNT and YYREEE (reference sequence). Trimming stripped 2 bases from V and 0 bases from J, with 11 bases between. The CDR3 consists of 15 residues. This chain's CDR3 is CASSFFDRMNTEAFF. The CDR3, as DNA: TGTGCCAGCAGCTTTTTCGACAGGATGAACACTGAAGCTTTCTTT.

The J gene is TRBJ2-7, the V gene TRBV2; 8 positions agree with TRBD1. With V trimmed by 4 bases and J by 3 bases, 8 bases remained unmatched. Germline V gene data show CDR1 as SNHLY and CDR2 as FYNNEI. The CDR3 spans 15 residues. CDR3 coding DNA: TGTGCCAGCAGTGTCGGACAGGGAAAGGGCTACGAGCAGTACTTC. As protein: CASSVGQGKGYEQYF.

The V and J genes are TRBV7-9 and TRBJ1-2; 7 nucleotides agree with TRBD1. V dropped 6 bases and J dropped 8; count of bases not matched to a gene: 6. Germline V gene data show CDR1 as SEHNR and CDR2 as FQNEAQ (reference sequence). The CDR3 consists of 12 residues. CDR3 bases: TGTGCCAGCAGGTCAGGGGGTGGAGGCTACACCTTC. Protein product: CASRSGGGGYTF.

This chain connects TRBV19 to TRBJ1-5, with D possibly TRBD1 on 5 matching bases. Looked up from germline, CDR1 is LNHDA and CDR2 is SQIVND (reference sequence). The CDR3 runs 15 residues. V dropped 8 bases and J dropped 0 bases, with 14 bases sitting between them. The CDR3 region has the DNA TGTGCCAGTGAGTCCAGGGCCTATAGCAATCAGCCCCAGCATTTT. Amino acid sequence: CASESRAYSNQPQHF.

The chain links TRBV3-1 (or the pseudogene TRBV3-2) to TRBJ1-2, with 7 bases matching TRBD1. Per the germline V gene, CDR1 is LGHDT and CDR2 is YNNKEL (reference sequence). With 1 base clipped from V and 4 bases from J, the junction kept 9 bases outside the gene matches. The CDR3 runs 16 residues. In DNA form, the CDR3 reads TGTGCCAGCAGCCAAGGACAGGGTATTCTGGGCTATGGCTACACCTTC. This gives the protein CASSQGQGILGYGYTF.

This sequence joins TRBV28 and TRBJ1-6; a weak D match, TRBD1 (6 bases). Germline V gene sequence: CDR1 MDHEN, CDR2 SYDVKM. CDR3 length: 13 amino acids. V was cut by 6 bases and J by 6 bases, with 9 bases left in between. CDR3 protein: CASSPDSNSPLHF. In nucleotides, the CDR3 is TGTGCCAGCAGCCCGGACAGTAATTCACCCCTCCACTTT.

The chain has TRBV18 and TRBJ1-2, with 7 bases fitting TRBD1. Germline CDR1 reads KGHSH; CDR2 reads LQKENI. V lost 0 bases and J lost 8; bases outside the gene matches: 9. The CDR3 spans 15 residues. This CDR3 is CASSPPEKGAKGYTF. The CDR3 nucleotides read TGTGCCAGCTCACCACCGGAAAAGGGGGCGAAGGGCTACACCTTC.

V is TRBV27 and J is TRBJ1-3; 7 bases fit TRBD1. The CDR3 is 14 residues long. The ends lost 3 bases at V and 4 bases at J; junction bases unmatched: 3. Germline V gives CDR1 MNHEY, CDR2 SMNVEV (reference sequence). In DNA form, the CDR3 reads TGTGCCAGCAGTTTGGGGACAGCCGGAAACACCATATATTTT. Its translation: CASSLGTAGNTIYF.

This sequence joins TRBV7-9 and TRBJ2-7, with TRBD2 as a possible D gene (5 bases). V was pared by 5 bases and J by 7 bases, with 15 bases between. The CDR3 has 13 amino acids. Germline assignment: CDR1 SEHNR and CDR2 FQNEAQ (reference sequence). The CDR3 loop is CASSPTTTGEQYF. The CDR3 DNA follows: TGTGCCAGCAGCCCGACCACCACGGGGGAGCAGTACTTC.

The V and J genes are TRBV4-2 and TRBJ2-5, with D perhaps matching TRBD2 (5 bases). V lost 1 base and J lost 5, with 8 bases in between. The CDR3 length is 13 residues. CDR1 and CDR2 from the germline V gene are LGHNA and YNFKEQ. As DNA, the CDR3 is TGTGCCAGCAGCCAAGGGCCGGGGGAGACCCAGTACTTC. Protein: CASSQGPGETQYF.

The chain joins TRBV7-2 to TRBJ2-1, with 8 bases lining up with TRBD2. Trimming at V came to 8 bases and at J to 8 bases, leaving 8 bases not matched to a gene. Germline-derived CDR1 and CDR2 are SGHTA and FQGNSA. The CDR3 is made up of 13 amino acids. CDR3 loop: CASRPGRDHEQFF. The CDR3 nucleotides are TGTGCCAGCCGGCCCGGGAGGGACCATGAGCAGTTCTTC.

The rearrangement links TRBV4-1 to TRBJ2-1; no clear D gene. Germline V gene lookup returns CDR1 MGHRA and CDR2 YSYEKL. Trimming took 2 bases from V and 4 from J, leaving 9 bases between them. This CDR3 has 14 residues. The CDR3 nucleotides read TGCGCCAGCAGCCAAAGACTCCAATACAATGAGCAGTTCTTC. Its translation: CASSQRLQYNEQFF.

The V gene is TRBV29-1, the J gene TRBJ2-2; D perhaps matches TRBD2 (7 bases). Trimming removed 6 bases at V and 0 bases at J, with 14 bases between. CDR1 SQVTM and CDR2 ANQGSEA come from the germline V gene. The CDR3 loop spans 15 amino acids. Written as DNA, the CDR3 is TGCAGCGTAAGGGGGGGACGGACGAACACCGGGGAGCTGTTTTTT. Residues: CSVRGGRTNTGELFF.

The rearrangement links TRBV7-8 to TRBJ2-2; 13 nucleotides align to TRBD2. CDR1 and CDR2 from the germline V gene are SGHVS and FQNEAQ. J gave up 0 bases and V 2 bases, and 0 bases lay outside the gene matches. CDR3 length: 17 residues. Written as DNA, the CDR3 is TGTGCCAGCAGCTTAACTAGCGGGGGGGCGAACACCGGGGAGCTGTTTTTT. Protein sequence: CASSLTSGGANTGELFF. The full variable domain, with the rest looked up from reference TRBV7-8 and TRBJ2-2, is GAGVSQSPRYKVAKRGQDVALRCDPISGHVSLFWYQQALGQGPEFLTYFQNEAQLDKSGLPSDRFFAERPEGSVSTLKIQRTQQEDSAVYLCASSLTSGGANTGELFFGEGSRLTVL.

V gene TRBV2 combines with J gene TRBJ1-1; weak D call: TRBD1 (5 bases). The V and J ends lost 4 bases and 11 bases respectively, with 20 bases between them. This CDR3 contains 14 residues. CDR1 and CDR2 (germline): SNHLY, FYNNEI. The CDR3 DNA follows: TGTGCCAGCAGTGCGCAGACAGCTGTTACGAGGGCTTTCTTT. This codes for CASSAQTAVTRAFF.

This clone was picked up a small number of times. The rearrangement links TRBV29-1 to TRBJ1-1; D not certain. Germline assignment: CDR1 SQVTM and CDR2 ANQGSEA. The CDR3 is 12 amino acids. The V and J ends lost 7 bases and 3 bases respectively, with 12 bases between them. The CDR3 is CSAGSMDTEAFF. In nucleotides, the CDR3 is TGCAGCGCCGGGTCTATGGACACTGAAGCTTTCTTT.

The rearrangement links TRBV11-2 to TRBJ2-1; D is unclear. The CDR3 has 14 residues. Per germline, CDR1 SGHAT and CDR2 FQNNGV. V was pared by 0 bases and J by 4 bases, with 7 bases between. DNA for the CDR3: TGTGCCAGCAGCTTAGATGGCCAGTACAATGAGCAGTTCTTC. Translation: CASSLDGQYNEQFF.